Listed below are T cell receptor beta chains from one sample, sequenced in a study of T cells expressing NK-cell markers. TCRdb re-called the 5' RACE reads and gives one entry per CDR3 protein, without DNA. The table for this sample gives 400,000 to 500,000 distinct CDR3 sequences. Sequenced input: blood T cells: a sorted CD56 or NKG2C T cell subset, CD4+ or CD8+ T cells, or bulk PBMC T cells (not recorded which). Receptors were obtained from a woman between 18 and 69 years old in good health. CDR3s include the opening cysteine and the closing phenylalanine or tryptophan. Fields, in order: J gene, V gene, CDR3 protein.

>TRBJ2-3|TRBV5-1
CASSLADSLNPTDTQYF
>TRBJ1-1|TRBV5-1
CASSLGPTAEAFF
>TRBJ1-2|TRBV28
CASSPYLLSHRDGYTF
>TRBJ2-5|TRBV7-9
CASSLRIGETQYF
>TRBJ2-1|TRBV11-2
CASSLDPLLVGEQFF
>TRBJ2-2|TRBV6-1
CASTLMEGYTGELFF
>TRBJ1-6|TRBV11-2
CASSLRTGQSPLHF
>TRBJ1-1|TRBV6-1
CASHTRGMNTEAFF
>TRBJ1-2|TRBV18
CASSPGQAPIYGYTF
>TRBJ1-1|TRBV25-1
CASSEVVNTEAFF
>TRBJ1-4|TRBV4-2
CASSQERGPKLFF
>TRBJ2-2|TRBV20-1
CSARERPPGTPNTGELFF
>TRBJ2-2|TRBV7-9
CASSFGGHTGELFF
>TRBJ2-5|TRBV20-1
CSARQRAYQETQYF
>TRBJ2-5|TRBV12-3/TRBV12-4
CASSPRDPWWTQYF
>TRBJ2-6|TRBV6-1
CASTRQGGNVLTF
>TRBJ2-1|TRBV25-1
CASSDPGPWVDEQFF
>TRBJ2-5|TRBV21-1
CASNRGGKETQYF
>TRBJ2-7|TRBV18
CASSSCDSGCEQYF
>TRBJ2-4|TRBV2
CASRDPLAKNIQYF
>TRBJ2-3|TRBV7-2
CASNNPRLAGTRDTQYF
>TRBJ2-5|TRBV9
CASSPSLGLAGETQYF
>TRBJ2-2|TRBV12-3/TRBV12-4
CASSSYSGHDTGELFF
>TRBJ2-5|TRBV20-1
CSARVLLLAQETQYF
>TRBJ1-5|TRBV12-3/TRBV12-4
CASSPGLNSNQPQHF
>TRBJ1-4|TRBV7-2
CASSTRGQGLTNEKLFF
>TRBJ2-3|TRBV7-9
CASRAFADTQYF
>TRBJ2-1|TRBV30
CAWSTPSGATGDEQFF
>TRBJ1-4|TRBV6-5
CASSSRIGVEKLFF
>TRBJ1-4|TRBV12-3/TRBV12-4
CASRNGHPEKLFF
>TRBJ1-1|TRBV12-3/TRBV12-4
CASSLVVEQLLF
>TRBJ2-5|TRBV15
CATSRGLAGSQETQYF
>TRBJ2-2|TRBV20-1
CSARAGTAFTGELFF
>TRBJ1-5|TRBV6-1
CASRPKQNSNQPQHF
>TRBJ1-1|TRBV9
CASSTGTGVNTEAFF
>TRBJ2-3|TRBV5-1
CASSLGSSGTTDTQYF
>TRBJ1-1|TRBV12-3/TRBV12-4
CASGRVLVDTEAFF
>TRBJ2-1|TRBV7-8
CASSVPLAGSSYNEQFF
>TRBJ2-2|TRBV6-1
CASSEDPAGGSGELFF
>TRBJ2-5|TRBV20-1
CSARDYVGGPLGETQYF
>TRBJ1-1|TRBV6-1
CASRLLGEGITEAFF
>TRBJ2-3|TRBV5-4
CASSSLAQGTDTQYF
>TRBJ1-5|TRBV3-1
CASSATGDGYSNQPQHF
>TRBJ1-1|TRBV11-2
CASSTRQSNTEAFF
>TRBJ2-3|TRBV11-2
CASRVDLLAAGTQYF
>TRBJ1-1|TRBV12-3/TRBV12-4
CASSFIGAEAFF
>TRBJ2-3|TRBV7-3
CASSLRQTGVRDTQYF
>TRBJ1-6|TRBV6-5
CASSYSEKNNSPLHF
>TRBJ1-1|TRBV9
CASSVGTHTEAFF
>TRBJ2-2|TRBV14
CASSQVQVSGELFF
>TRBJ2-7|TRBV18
CASSPQGIEETGDSYEQYF